One sample yielded the 23 T cell receptor beta chains listed below, sequenced in a study of T-cell memory formation after mild COVID-19. MiXCR was run by TCRdb on the 5' RACE reads, yielding one entry per CDR3 protein. The top ten hold 22% of the sample, which has 200,000 to 300,000 distinct CDR3 sequences, 16% seen once. The source material was PBMCs or a T cell subset sorted from them (not recorded which). The receptor set was obtained from a man aged 18 to 35 who had mild COVID-19 (a few samples of this study predate the infection). Cell type and time point are not known.

This clonotype was observed once. V usage is TRBV7-9 and J usage is TRBJ1-2; D is unclear. Trimming cost V 4 bases and J 8 bases, with 23 bases left between them. In germline, CDR1 is SEHNR, CDR2 FQNEAQ (reference sequence). CDR3 length: 16 amino acids. Here the CDR3 reads CASSSRTAIHEEGYTF. For the CDR3, the DNA is TGTGCCAGCAGCTCTAGGACGGCTATTCATGAAGAGGGCTACACCTTC. The full variable domain, completed using reference TRBV7-9 and TRBJ1-2, is DTGVSQNPRHKITKRGQNVTFRCDPISEHNRLYWYRQTLGQGPEFLTYFQNEAQLEKSRLLSDRFSAERPKGSFSTLEIQRTEQGDSAMYLCASSSRTAIHEEGYTFGSGTRLTVV.

V is TRBV29-1 and J is TRBJ2-1; TRBD2 agrees at 14 bases. Germline V gives CDR1 SQVTM, CDR2 ANQGSEA. The CDR3 runs to 16 residues. Trimming took 5 bases from V and 7 from J; bases not matched to a gene: 10. The CDR3 DNA follows: TGCAGCGTTCCCGGGACTAGCGGGGGTATATGGAATGAGCAGTTCTTC. As protein: CSVPGTSGGIWNEQFF.

The gene calls are TRBV18 and TRBJ2-1, with 8 bases lining up with TRBD1. The CDR3 has 15 amino acids. V dropped 4 bases and J dropped 7; count of bases not matched to a gene: 9. In germline, CDR1 is KGHSH, CDR2 LQKENI. The CDR3 loop reads CASSLRETGVNEQFF. CDR3 nucleotides: TGTGCCAGCTCACTGAGGGAGACAGGGGTAAATGAGCAGTTCTTC.

This clonotype was seen only a few times. The V and J genes are TRBV29-1 and TRBJ1-1; the D is unclear. Deletions cut 7 bases from V and 1 base from J, with 13 bases between. Germline loops: CDR1 SQVTM, CDR2 ANQGSEA. The CDR3 contains 13 residues. This chain's CDR3 is CSAAGAGNTEAFF. The CDR3 DNA reads TGCAGCGCCGCGGGCGCGGGGAACACTGAAGCTTTCTTT.

The chain is built from TRBV27 and TRBJ1-4; D is ambiguous. Trimming took 6 bases from V and 0 from J, leaving 14 bases between them. This CDR3 spans 16 amino acids. The V gene's germline CDR1 is MNHEY and CDR2 SMNVEV (reference sequence). For the CDR3, the DNA is TGTGCCAGCAGCAAAGCTTGGGGTCCAACTAATGAAAAACTGTTTTTT. Its translation: CASSKAWGPTNEKLFF.

In its sample, this clonotype was seen a few times. The chain employs TRBV7-8 and TRBJ1-5; D not resolved. Per the germline V gene, CDR1 is SGHVS and CDR2 is FQNEAQ. The CDR3 is 12 residues long. Between the trimmed V and J ends, which lost 5 bases and 4 bases, there was a span of 6 bases. The CDR3 DNA is TGTGCCAGCAGCGAAATAAATCAGCCCCAGCATTTT. This gives the protein CASSEINQPQHF.

This chain links TRBV15 with TRBJ2-2, with 9 bases lining up with TRBD1. V was pared by 0 bases and J by 8 bases, with 13 bases of the junction left unmatched. Germline CDR1 and CDR2: LNHNV and YYDKDF (reference sequence). The CDR3 contains 18 residues. The CDR3 DNA reads TGTGCCACCAGCAGAGACCCGGACAGGGGTCCGTCTGATGGGGAGCTGTTTTTT. Protein: CATSRDPDRGPSDGELFF.

V is TRBV12-3 or TRBV12-4 and J is TRBJ1-2; D is perhaps TRBD1 (5 bases). The CDR3 runs to 14 residues. V lost 6 bases, J lost 4 bases, and 15 bases lay in between. CDR3 nucleotides: TGTGCCAGCAGCCCTAAGACAGTCCCCTATGGCTACACCTTC. Translating it yields CASSPKTVPYGYTF.

This clonotype was observed a few times. This chain links TRBV24-1 with TRBJ1-2; D ambiguous. Germline CDR1 and CDR2: KGHDR and SFDVKD. This CDR3 region has 14 residues. The V end was cut by 2 bases, the J end by 6 bases, with 12 bases between. CDR3 region: CATSDSPGGDGYTF. CDR3 nucleotide sequence: TGTGCCACCAGTGATTCGCCCGGCGGAGATGGCTACACCTTC.

This clonotype was observed a few times. The rearrangement joins TRBV7-6 to TRBJ1-6; D gene uncertain. The CDR3 sequence is 14 residues long. Germline V gene lookup returns CDR1 SGHVS and CDR2 FNYEAQ. Trimming removed 0 bases at V and 14 bases at J, with 14 bases between. CDR3 in DNA: TGTGCCAGCAGCTTAGCATCCACCTCAAACACCCTCCACTTT. This encodes CASSLASTSNTLHF.

This clonotype was detected only a few times. The V and J genes are TRBV4-1 and TRBJ2-3; D is perhaps TRBD2 (6 bases). The ends were cut back, 1 base at V and 5 bases at J, with 16 bases in the middle. The germline V gene has CDR1 MGHRA and CDR2 YSYEKL. This CDR3 comprises 16 residues. The CDR3 is CASSQGGANRGDTQYF. DNA of the CDR3: TGCGCCAGCAGCCAAGGCGGGGCCAACCGGGGAGATACGCAGTATTTT.

The chain uses TRBV11-2 and TRBJ1-2; unclear D gene. Germline V gene sequence: CDR1 SGHAT, CDR2 FQNNGV. This CDR3 contains 14 residues. Trimming stripped 2 bases from V and 0 bases from J, with 7 bases between. The DNA for the CDR3 is TGTGCCAGCAGCTTAATGAAGGCTAACTATGGCTACACCTTC. The encoded protein is CASSLMKANYGYTF.

V is TRBV3-1 and J is TRBJ2-7, with D perhaps matching TRBD2 (7 bases). This CDR3 is built from 16 residues. Per germline, CDR1 LGHDT and CDR2 YNNKEL (reference sequence). Trimming stripped 1 base from V and 0 bases from J, with 13 bases between. The DNA of the CDR3 is TGTGCCAGCAGCCAAGTGGGGAGGGACAACTCCTACGAGCAGTACTTC. Its protein is CASSQVGRDNSYEQYF.

The V and J genes are TRBV7-8 and TRBJ2-5; D is possibly TRBD1 (6 bases). The CDR3 is 14 amino acids. CDR1 is SGHVS and CDR2 is FQNEAQ in the germline V gene. The V end was cut by 2 bases, the J end by 4 bases, with 11 bases between. The CDR3 region is CASSLIPRGETQYF. The CDR3 region has the DNA TGTGCCAGCAGCTTAATCCCCAGGGGAGAGACCCAGTACTTC.

V is TRBV4-1 and J is TRBJ2-4; D might be TRBD1 (6 bases). V lost 3 bases, J lost 3 bases, and 9 bases lay in between. CDR1 is MGHRA and CDR2 is YSYEKL in the germline V gene. CDR3 length equals 14 residues. CDR3: CASSQGAGKNIQYF. The CDR3 DNA sequence: TGCGCCAGCAGCCAGGGGGCGGGCAAAAACATTCAGTACTTC.

This sequence joins TRBV7-2 and TRBJ2-3; no firm D call. V was clipped by 5 bases and J by 2 bases, with 11 bases between them. The CDR3 loop spans 14 amino acids. Germline CDR1 reads SGHTA; CDR2 reads FQGNSA. For the CDR3, the DNA is TGTGCCAGCAGCGCGGTAGGCTACACAGATACGCAGTATTTT. This encodes CASSAVGYTDTQYF.

Only a few counts were recorded for this clonotype. The chain links TRBV28 to TRBJ1-2; D not certain. Germline V gives CDR1 MDHEN, CDR2 SYDVKM. There are 14 residues in the CDR3. The V gene lost 6 bases and the J gene lost 3 bases, with 14 bases spanning the gap. The DNA for the CDR3 is TGTGCCAGCAGCATAGACCGGGCTTACTATGGCTACACCTTC. Amino acids: CASSIDRAYYGYTF.

The rearrangement joins TRBV6-2 or TRBV6-3 to TRBJ2-7, with D unclear. Trimming shortened V by 0 bases and J by 3 bases, and 9 bases separated the two germline ends. The germline CDR1 and CDR2 sequences are MNHEY and SVGEGT. This CDR3 is built from 14 residues. The CDR3: CASSYSQNLYEQYF. As DNA, the CDR3 is TGTGCCAGCAGTTACTCGCAGAACCTCTACGAGCAGTACTTC.

This clonotype was seen repeatedly, ten times or more. The V call is TRBV29-1, the J call TRBJ1-1; 9 nucleotides align to TRBD1. V was clipped by 4 bases and J by 4 bases; unmatched bases: 7. The germline V gene encodes CDR1 SQVTM and CDR2 ANQGSEA. The CDR3 contains 14 residues. The CDR3 bases are TGCAGCGTTGTACTTCTACAGGGGGCCACTGAAGCTTTCTTT. Amino acids: CSVVLLQGATEAFF.

V gene TRBV10-1 combines with J gene TRBJ2-7; perhaps TRBD1 as D (5 bases). CDR3 size: 14 residues. Trimming removed 4 bases at V and 5 bases at J, with 15 bases between. Looked up from germline, CDR1 is WNHNN and CDR2 is SYGVQD (reference sequence). For the CDR3, the DNA is TGCGCCAGCAGTGGACAGCCTCCTGTCCACGAGCAGTACTTC. Translating gives CASSGQPPVHEQYF.

The J gene is TRBJ2-2, the V gene TRBV5-1; D remains ambiguous. Per germline, CDR1 SGHRS and CDR2 YFSETQ. The CDR3 has 14 amino acids. The germline V and J ends were trimmed by 0 bases and 4 bases, with 7 bases remaining between them. The CDR3 is CASSLDSRTGELFF. The CDR3 DNA is TGCGCCAGCAGCTTGGACAGTCGCACCGGGGAGCTGTTTTTT.

Of note for this clonotype: Germline and junction disagree at one end, which may indicate a read error. The rearrangement uses TRBV7-9 and TRBJ1-6, with 7 bases fitting TRBD1. The length of the CDR3 is 15 residues. Germline lookup yields CDR1 SEHNR and CDR2 FQNEAQ (reference sequence). The CDR3 region is CSSSAWDRTNSPLHF. In nucleotides, the CDR3 is TGTTCCAGCAGCGCCTGGGACAGAACAAATTCACCCCTCCACTTT.

This clonotype was seen repeatedly, ten times or more. The V call is TRBV4-3, the J call TRBJ2-7; unclear D gene. With 1 base removed from V and 4 bases from J, the gap between germline ends came to 11 bases. Germline-derived CDR1 and CDR2 are LGHNA and YSLEER. The CDR3 loop spans 14 amino acids. The CDR3, as DNA: TGCGCCAGCAGCCAAGTGAATGGGGATTACGAGCAGTACTTC. Translating it yields CASSQVNGDYEQYF.